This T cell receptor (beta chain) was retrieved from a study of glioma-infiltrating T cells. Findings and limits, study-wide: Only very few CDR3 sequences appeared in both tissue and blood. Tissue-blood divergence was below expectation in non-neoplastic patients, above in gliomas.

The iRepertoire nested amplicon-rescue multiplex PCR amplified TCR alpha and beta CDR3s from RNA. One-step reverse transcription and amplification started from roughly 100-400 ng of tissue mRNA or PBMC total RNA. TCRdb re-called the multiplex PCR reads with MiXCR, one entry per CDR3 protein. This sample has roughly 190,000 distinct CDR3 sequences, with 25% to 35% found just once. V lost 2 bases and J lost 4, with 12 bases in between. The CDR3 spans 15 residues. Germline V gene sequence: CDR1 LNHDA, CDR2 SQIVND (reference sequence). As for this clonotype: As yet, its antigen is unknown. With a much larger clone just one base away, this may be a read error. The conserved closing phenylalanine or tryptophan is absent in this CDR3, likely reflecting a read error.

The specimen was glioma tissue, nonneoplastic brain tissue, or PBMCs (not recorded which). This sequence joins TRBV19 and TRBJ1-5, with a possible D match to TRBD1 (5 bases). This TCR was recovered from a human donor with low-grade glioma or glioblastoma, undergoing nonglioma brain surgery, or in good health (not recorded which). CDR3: CASSIQGKGNQPQHV. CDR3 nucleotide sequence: TGTGCCAGTAGTATACAGGGCAAGGGGAATCAGCCCCAGCATGTT.